These 5 T cell receptor beta chains originate from one sample sequenced in a study of blood T cell repertoires in COVID-19 (dated by TCRdb to 2020 to 2022). Library construction relied on the immunoSEQ multiplex PCR assay. TCRdb provides this immuneACCESS table in a form limited to in-frame rearrangements. Some clones are lacking; in checked studies, under half of them reflect an unresolved V gene, and why the rest are absent is not known. The sample profile shows approximately 490,000 clones; around 90% of them were found once. The leading ten clones occupy roughly 0.7% of the sample. Sequencing input: PBMCs or T cells enriched from blood (not recorded which). The receptors shown here come from a woman younger than 35 who had recovered from COVID-19.

In regard to this clone: An end of the junction differs from the germline gene, which may be a read error. This rearrangement joins TRBV15 to TRBJ1-1; 8 bases fit TRBD1. In germline, CDR1 is LNHNV, CDR2 YYDKDF (reference sequence). This CDR3 spans 15 amino acids. The CDR3 loop is CATSREQGEGTEAFF. The DNA for the CDR3 is TGTGCCACCAGCCGAGAACAGGGGGAAGGAACTGAAGCTTTCTTT.

V usage is TRBV6-5 and J usage is TRBJ2-4; TRBD1 might be the D (6 bases). This CDR3 region has 13 residues. V lost 5 bases and J 7 bases, leaving 12 bases between the germline ends. The V gene's germline CDR1 is MNHEY and CDR2 SVGAGI. The CDR3 loop reads CASSLRTANIQYF. CDR3 sequence (DNA): TGTGCCAGCAGTCTCCGGACAGCTAACATTCAGTACTTC.

This sequence joins TRBV5-1 and TRBJ2-5; 8 bases map to TRBD1. Unmatched junction bases numbered 12, after V lost 3 bases and J lost 5 bases. Germline V gene data show CDR1 as SGHRS and CDR2 as YFSETQ. This CDR3 is built from 16 residues. The CDR3 DNA reads as TGCGCCAGCAGCTCCGTTCTAACAGGGGGAGTGGAGACCCAGTACTTC. This gives the protein CASSSVLTGGVETQYF.

The genes are TRBV28 and TRBJ1-4; D not resolved. CDR1 and CDR2 (germline): MDHEN, SYDVKM. CDR3 size: 14 residues. The V and J ends lost 6 bases and 4 bases respectively, with 12 bases between them. In DNA form, the CDR3 reads TGTGCCAGCAGCCTACGGGATCGTAATGAAAAACTGTTTTTT. It yields the protein CASSLRDRNEKLFF. Looking up the rest from reference TRBV28 and TRBJ1-4 gives the full variable domain: DVKVTQSSRYLVKRTGEKVFLECVQDMDHENMFWYRQDPGLGLRLIYFSYDVKMKEKGDIPEGYSVSREKKERFSLILESASTNQTSMYLCASSLRDRNEKLFFGSGTQLSVL.

This clone was seen only once. This chain joins TRBV5-8 and TRBJ2-5, with TRBD2 matching over 10 bases. This CDR3 is 14 amino acids long. Germline trimming cut 2 bases from V and 4 bases from J; bases unmatched to any gene: 2. The germline gives CDR1 SGHTS, CDR2 YDEGEE. CDR3 sequence (DNA): TGTGCCAGCAGCTTAGCGGGGGGGCGAGAGACCCAGTACTTC. Its protein is CASSLAGGRETQYF.